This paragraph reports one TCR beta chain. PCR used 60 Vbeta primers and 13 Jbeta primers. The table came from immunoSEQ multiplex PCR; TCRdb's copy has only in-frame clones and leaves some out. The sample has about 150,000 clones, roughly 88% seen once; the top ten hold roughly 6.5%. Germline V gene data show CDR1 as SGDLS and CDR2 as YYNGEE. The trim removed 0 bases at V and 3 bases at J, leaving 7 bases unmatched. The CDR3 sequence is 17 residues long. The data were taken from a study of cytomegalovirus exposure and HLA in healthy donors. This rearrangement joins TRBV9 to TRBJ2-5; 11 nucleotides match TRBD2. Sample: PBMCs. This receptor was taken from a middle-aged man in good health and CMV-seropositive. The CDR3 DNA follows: TGTGCCAGCAGCGTAGCTGTCGGGGGACTAGCGGAAGAGACCCAGTACTTC. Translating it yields CASSVAVGGLAEETQYF.